This T cell receptor (beta chain) was identified in a study of graft-versus-host responses after intestinal transplantation (TCRdb year 2021). Background on the whole study: The transplants that recipients received were multivisceral, liver-intestinal, or isolated intestinal. All recipients received anti-thymocyte globulin induction followed by maintenance tacrolimus and steroids for roughly three years. Bulk TCR-beta CDR3 sequencing was used to track graft-versus-host and host-versus-graft alloreactive T cell clones in the graft, circulation and bone marrow after intestinal transplantation. To identify alloreactive clones, pre-transplant mixed lymphocyte reaction products were sequenced and compared with unstimulated pre-transplant donor and recipient T cells. The cohort enrolled about two dozen intestinal transplant recipients, one of whom was a retransplant, and a few patients without pretransplant specimens were excluded. Donor T cell macrochimerism was defined as a peak of at least 4% donor T cells among recipient peripheral blood mononuclear cells. Rather than being sequenced by the commercial service, samples from a few later patients were sequenced in-house on an Illumina MiSeq and processed with MiXCR. General study outcomes and caveats: GvH clones were found in recipient bone marrow, and some of the GvH clones appeared earlier in ileal mucosa or blood, which is consistent with an intestinal mucosal origin. Patients with donor T cell macrochimerism had high GvH to HvG T cell clonal ratios in their allografts. Conclusions were limited by the relatively low number and heterogeneity of intestinal transplant patients. Early after transplant, declines in HvG clones were associated with peak levels of circulating GvH clones.

Only a few counts were recorded for this clone. The specificity of this receptor is unknown. No per-base quality is available; no much larger clone lies one base away. Including cysteine and phenylalanine, the CDR3 has 14 amino acids. Only CDR3 DNA remains: 42 bases, in frame from the first base. The germline ends are 12 bases apart after V is trimmed by 1 base and J by 5 bases. CDR1 and CDR2, looked up from the germline V gene (reference sequence), are LNHDA and SQIVND. The time point label, as the study defines it: cells obtained before transplantation from donor or recipient. CD3+CD4+ and CD3+CD8+ populations were FACS-sorted from unstimulated pre-transplant donor and recipient cells taken from spleen or lymph nodes. Library prep was done by the immunoSEQ multiplex PCR assay. For most patients, genomic DNA was isolated with the Qiagen DNeasy Blood and Tissue Kit and shipped frozen to Adaptive Biotechnologies for TCR sequencing. For most patients, genomic DNA was subjected to high-throughput TCR-beta CDR3 sequencing by Adaptive Biotechnologies. The original pipeline was this. TCR sequencing data were retrieved from Adaptive's ImmunoSEQ software for roughly 17 patients, whereas three other patients were processed with MiXCR and VDJtools. To correct CD4 versus CD8 sorting errors, any sequence found in both subsets at a frequency ratio below 5:1 was removed. CDR3 nucleotide sequences shared by donor and recipient were removed because the origin of these sequences could not be assigned. To count as alloreactive, a clone needed at least 2-fold expansion over unstimulated cells and a minimum CFSE-low frequency of 0.002% (template counts) or 0.001% (read counts). Mappable clones were those detected in sequenced pre-transplant spleen, lymph node, or MLR CFSE-low populations of the donor or recipient. The cumulative frequency of alloreactive clones was calculated as a percentage of all sequences, weighted by copy number. TCRdb holds this immuneACCESS table with in-frame rearrangements only. Some clones are missing; in checked studies, unresolved V genes explain under half, and the rest has no known cause. V, J and clone size were drawn from that table, and D and trimming were deduced from the DNA. The sample has some 130,000 clones on record, approximately 95% of them singletons. The ten largest clones represent 3.3% of the sample.

The rearrangement joined TRBV19 to TRBJ2-7; the D segment is perhaps TRBD1 or TRBD2, each sharing 5 matched bases. The sample was unstimulated CD8+ T cells sorted from spleen or lymph node cells, taken before intestinal transplant. This sequence was found in a human donor who received an intestinal transplant. CDR3 sequence: CASSIVTGPNEQYF. At the DNA level, the sequence is TGTGCCAGTAGTATAGTTACGGGACCCAACGAGCAGTACTTC.